This T cell receptor (beta chain) is drawn from a study of T-cell reconstitution after alpha-beta-depleted transplantation in children. As it was prepared, the TCRbeta library received unique molecular identifiers. TCRdb reanalysed the PCR reads using MiXCR and keeps one entry per CDR3 protein. The data show about a million distinct CDR3 sequences, about 29% seen once. This clonotype was picked up many times. Germline V gene lookup returns CDR1 MDHEN and CDR2 SYDVKM. With 4 bases clipped from V and 8 bases from J, the junction kept 8 bases outside the gene matches. The CDR3 runs 15 residues. The specimen comprised PBMCs, mostly from graft donor cells, sampled 360 days after TCRalphabeta/CD19-depleted stem cell transplant. The clonotype was recovered from a boy under three years old who had a stem cell transplant for SCID, so the T cells may come from the graft donor. The chain joins TRBV28 to TRBJ2-1; 10 nucleotides line up with TRBD1. The CDR3 DNA sequence: TGTGCCAGCAGTTGGACGGGACAGGGGTTCGATGAGCAGTTCTTC. It is translated as CASSWTGQGFDEQFF.